This TCR beta chain was observed in a study of blood T cell repertoires in COVID-19. Study as a whole: Samples taken during acute and convalescent COVID-19 were collected in the United States, Italy and Spain.

TCRdb keeps only in-frame clones here, not all; method: immunoSEQ multiplex PCR. This sample has about 130,000 clones, with more than 85% found just once. Germline CDR1 is PRHDT and CDR2 is FYEKMQ (reference sequence). With V trimmed by 0 bases and J by 11 bases, 6 bases remained unmatched. The CDR3 covers 13 residues. Recruited during active infection, patients (from Seattle) were subsequently followed longitudinally. The rearrangement links TRBV13 to TRBJ1-1, with 7 bases aligning to TRBD1. The clonotype originates from a man between 60 and 70 years old with COVID-19, enrolled during active disease. Sequences were obtained from peripheral blood. Here the CDR3 DNA reads TGTGCCAGCAGCTTAGGCCGGGACAGTACGGCTTTCTTT. Translation gives CASSLGRDSTAFF.